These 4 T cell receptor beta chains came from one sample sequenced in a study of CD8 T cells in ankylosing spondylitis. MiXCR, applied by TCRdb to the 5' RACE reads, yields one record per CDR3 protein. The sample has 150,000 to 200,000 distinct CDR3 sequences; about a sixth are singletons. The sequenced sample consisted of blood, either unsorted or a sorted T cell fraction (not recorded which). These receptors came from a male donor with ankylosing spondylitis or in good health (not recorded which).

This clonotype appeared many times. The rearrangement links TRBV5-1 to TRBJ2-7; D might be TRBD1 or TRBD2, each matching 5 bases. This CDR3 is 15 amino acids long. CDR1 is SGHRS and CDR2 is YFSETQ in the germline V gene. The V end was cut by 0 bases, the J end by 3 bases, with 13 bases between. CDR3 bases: TGCGCCAGCAGCTTGGAGGCAGGGAGAATCTACGAGCAGTACTTC. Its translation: CASSLEAGRIYEQYF.

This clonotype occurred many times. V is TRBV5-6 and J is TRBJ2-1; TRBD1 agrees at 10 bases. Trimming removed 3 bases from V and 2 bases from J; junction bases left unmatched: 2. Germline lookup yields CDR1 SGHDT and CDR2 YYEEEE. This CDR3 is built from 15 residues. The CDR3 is CASSSDRGPYNEQFF. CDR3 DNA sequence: TGTGCCAGCAGCTCCGACAGGGGGCCCTACAATGAGCAGTTCTTC.

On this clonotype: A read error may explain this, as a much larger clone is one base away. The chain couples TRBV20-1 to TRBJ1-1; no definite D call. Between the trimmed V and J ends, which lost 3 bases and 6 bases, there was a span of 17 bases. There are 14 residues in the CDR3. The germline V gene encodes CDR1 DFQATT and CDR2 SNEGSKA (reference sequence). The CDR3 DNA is TGCAGTGCTAGTCTGAGGTCGGCGGAGGCTGAAGCTTTCTTT. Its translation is CSASLRSAEAEAFF.

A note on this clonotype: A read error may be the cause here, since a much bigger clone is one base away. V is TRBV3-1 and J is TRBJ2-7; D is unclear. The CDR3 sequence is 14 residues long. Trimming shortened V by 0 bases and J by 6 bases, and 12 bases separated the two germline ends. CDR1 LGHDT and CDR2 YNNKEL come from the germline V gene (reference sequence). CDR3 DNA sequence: TGTGCCAGCAGCCAAGAGTACGAGATCCTCGAGCAGTACTTC. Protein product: CASSQEYEILEQYF.